This T cell receptor beta chain originates from a study of cytomegalovirus exposure and HLA in healthy donors. Study information: HLA-typed donors were the source of about 85 million unique TCRs held in an early data release. Study-wide results and caveats: The study labeled more than 150 TCR beta chains cytomegalovirus-associated. Rates of TCR association differed by HLA locus in a later analysis, with DRB1 highest and HLA-C lowest.

Notes on this clone: The antigen remains unidentified.

Vbeta (60) and Jbeta (13) primers were used in the PCR. Per the study methods: Roughly 12 million of 80 million or so unique TCR beta chains were shared, per a later count. Repertoires were generated with immunoSEQ multiplex PCR, while TCRdb's copy carries only in-frame clones and drops some. The V and J calls and the clone size are those of that table, but D and trimming were determined from the DNA. The table includes about 200,000 clones, approximately 86% detected once. This CDR3 region has 13 residues. V was clipped by 4 bases and J by 5 bases, with 11 bases between them. In germline, CDR1 is MNHEY, CDR2 SVGAGI.

The source of this sequence is a young woman in good health and CMV-seronegative. J is TRBJ1-2 and V is TRBV6-5; perhaps TRBD1 as D (6 bases). Specimen: PBMCs. CDR3 residues: CASSFTGKYGYTF. The CDR3 nucleotides read TGTGCCAGCAGTTTCACAGGGAAATATGGCTACACCTTC.